This passage covers 7 T cell receptor beta chains from one sample sequenced in a study of T cell responses to AZD1222 COVID-19 vaccine (dated by TCRdb to about 2021). The intended sense of this specimen's time point label: baseline before first vaccination. The treatment or condition label corresponds to: meningococcal conjugate vaccine given as trial control. Library prep was done by the immunoSEQ multiplex PCR assay. Not all clones reach the TCRdb copy of this immuneACCESS table, which keeps in-frame sequences only. Checked studies attribute under half of the gap to unresolved V genes and leave the rest unexplained. Counted in this sample were 83,000 or so clones; around nine tenths of them appeared once. The top ten clones comprise 4.7% of the sample. Sequences were derived from peripheral blood, sampled on day 0 of MenACWY control vaccination. These receptors came from an adult in good health.

This chain joins TRBV10-3 and TRBJ2-7, with D perhaps matching TRBD1 or TRBD2 (5 bases each). Germline values: CDR1 ENHRY, CDR2 SYGVKD. With 4 bases removed from V and 0 bases from J, the gap between germline ends came to 13 bases. The CDR3 contains 15 residues. The CDR3 protein is CAISVAPGPSYEQYF. CDR3 DNA sequence: TGTGCCATCAGTGTCGCGCCGGGGCCCTCCTACGAGCAGTACTTC.

The chain has TRBV29-1 and TRBJ2-7; D perhaps matches TRBD1 (7 bases). CDR1 is SQVTM, CDR2 ANQGSEA, per germline. The CDR3 is 16 residues long. Trimming took off 5 bases at V and 4 bases at J, with 24 bases between the two ends. The CDR3 DNA reads as TGCAGCGTTTCCAGGTGGAGGGGGCCCGGGGGTTACGAGCAGTACTTC. This gives the protein CSVSRWRGPGGYEQYF.

The chain is built from TRBV25-1 and TRBJ2-3, with D tentatively TRBD1 (6 bases). Germline V gene lookup returns CDR1 MGHDK and CDR2 SYGVNS. The CDR3 spans 13 residues. V shed 5 bases and J shed 7 bases, with 13 bases lying between them. CDR3 protein: CASSQGNSYTQYF. The CDR3 DNA is TGTGCCAGCAGTCAGGGGAATTCCTATACGCAGTATTTT.

The chain couples TRBV5-4 to TRBJ2-2; 7 positions agree with TRBD2. This CDR3 has 15 residues. From germline, CDR1 is SGHNT and CDR2 YYREEE (reference sequence). Losses at the gene ends were 0 bases for V and 2 bases for J; bases not matched to a gene: 1. The CDR3 sequence is CASSLGLANTGELFF. The CDR3 bases are TGTGCCAGCAGCTTGGGACTAGCAAACACCGGGGAGCTGTTTTTT.

CDR3 coding DNA: TGCGCCAGCAGCTTGGGTGACAGGGACCAGCCCCAGCATTTT. This sequence encodes CASSLGDRDQPQHF. The chain joins TRBV5-1 to TRBJ1-5; TRBD1 matches at 7 bases. The CDR3 has 14 residues. The germline CDR1 and CDR2 sequences are SGHRS and YFSETQ. Losses at the gene ends were 0 bases for V and 7 bases for J; bases not matched to a gene: 4.

This rearrangement joins TRBV5-4 to TRBJ2-2; no clear D gene. Germline loops: CDR1 SGHNT, CDR2 YYREEE (reference sequence). Trimming shortened V by 5 bases and J by 13 bases, and 15 bases separated the two germline ends. The CDR3 sequence is 12 residues long. The CDR3 nucleotides read TGTGCCAGCAGTCCCGGACCGATGGGGCTGTTTTTT. Translating gives CASSPGPMGLFF.

In this sample, this clone turned up once. In DNA, the CDR3 is TGCGCCAGCAGCCATCCCCGGGCAGGGGAGACTGAAGCTTTCTTT. Amino acid sequence: CASSHPRAGETEAFF. This chain uses TRBV4-1 with TRBJ1-1; tentative D call: TRBD1 (6 bases). Germline loops: CDR1 MGHRA, CDR2 YSYEKL. This CDR3 comprises 15 residues. V was clipped by 3 bases and J by 5 bases, with 16 bases between them.